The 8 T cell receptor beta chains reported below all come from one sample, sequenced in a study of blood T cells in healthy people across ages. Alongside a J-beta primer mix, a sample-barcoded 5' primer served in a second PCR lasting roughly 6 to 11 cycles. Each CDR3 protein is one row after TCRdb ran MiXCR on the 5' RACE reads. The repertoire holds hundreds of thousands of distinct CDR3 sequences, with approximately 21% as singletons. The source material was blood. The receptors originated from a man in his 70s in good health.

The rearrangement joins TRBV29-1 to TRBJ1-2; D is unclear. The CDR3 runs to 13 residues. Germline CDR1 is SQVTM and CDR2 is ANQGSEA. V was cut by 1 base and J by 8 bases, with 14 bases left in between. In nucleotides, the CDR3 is TGCAGCGTTGAAGGTTTTTACCTTGGAGGCTACACCTTC. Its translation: CSVEGFYLGGYTF.

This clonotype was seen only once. The CDR3 DNA reads as TGCAGTGCTAGCCAGGGACTAGCGGGAAGCACAGATACGCAGTATTTT. This sequence encodes CSASQGLAGSTDTQYF. This chain joins TRBV20-1 and TRBJ2-3; TRBD2 aligns across 13 bases. Germline assignment: CDR1 DFQATT and CDR2 SNEGSKA (reference sequence). CDR3 length: 16 residues. V was pared by 3 bases and J by 0 bases, with 3 bases of the junction left unmatched.

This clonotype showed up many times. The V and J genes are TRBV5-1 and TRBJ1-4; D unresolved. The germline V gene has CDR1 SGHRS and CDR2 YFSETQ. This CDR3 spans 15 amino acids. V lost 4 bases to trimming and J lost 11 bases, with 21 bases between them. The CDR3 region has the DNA TGCGCCAGCAGCACAAGCTCAGCGACGAATGGGAAACTGTTTTTT. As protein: CASSTSSATNGKLFF.

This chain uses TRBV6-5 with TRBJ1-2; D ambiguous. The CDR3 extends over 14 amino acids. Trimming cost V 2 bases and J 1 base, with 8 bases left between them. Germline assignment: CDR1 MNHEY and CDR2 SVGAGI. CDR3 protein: CASSYRGNNYGYTF. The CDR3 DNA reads TGTGCCAGCAGTTACCGCGGAAATAACTATGGCTACACCTTC.

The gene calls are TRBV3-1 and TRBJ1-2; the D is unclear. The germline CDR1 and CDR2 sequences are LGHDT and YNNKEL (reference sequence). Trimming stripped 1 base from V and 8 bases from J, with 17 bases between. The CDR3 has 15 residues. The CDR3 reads CASSQGFPAPIGYTF. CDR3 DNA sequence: TGTGCCAGCAGCCAAGGATTCCCCGCCCCCATCGGCTACACCTTC.

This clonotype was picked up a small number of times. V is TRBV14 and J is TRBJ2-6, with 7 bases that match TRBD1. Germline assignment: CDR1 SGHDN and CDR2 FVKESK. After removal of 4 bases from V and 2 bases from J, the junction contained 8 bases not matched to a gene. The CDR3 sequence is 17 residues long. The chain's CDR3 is CASSRRQGPTGANVLTF. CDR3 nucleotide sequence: TGTGCCAGCAGCCGTAGACAGGGACCCACTGGGGCCAACGTCCTGACTTTC.

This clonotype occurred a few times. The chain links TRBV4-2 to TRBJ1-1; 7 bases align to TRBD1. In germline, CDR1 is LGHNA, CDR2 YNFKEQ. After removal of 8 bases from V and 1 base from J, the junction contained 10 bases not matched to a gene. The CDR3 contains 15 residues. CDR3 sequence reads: CASAIRPGGNTEAFF. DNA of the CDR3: TGTGCCAGCGCGATACGCCCAGGGGGGAACACTGAAGCTTTCTTT.

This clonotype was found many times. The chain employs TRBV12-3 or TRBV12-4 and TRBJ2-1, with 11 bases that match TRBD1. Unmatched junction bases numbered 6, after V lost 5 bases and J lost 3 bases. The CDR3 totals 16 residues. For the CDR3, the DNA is TGTGCCAGCAGTCATTATGGGACAGGGGGCTACAATGAGCAGTTCTTC. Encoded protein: CASSHYGTGGYNEQFF.